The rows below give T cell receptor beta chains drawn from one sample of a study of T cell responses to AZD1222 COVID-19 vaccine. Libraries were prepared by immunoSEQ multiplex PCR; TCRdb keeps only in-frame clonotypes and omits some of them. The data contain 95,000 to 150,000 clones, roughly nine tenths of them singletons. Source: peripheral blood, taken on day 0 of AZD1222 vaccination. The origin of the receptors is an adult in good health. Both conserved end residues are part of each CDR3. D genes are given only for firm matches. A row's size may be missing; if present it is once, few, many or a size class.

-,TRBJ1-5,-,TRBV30,TGTGCCTGGAGCCCGGGCCTTAGGGATACGCCCCAGCATTTT,CAWSPGLRDTPQHF
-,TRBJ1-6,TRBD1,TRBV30,TGTGCCTGGGCCAAGGACAGGAGCACACCCCTCCACTTT,CAWAKDRSTPLHF
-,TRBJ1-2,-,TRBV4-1,TGCGCCAGCAGCCAAGTTGGGGGGTTCTATGGCTACACCTTC,CASSQVGGFYGYTF
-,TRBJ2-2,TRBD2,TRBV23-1,TGCGCCAGCAGAAAATACGGGACTAGCGGGGGGCGGATCACCGGGGAGCTGTTTTTT,CASRKYGTSGGRITGELFF
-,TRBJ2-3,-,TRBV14,TGTGCCAGCAGCCCTCGGACCCTCGATACGCAGTATTTT,CASSPRTLDTQYF
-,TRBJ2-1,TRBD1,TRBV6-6,TGTGCCAGCACCTTGGGGGGGACAGGGACCTACAATGAGCAGTTCTTC,CASTLGGTGTYNEQFF
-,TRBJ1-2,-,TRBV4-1,TGCGCCAGCAGCCAAGTGGGTTTCCCCTATGGCTACACCTTC,CASSQVGFPYGYTF
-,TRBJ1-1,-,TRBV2,TGTGCCAGCAGTGCCCCCTTTCAGGGCACTGAAGCTTTCTTT,CASSAPFQGTEAFF
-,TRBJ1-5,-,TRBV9,TGTGCCAGCAGCGTAGACCCGATTCAGCCCCAGCATTTT,CASSVDPIQPQHF
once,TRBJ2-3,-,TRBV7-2,TGTGCCAGCAGCTCGCAAGGTGGTAGCGGAAACACAGATACGCAGTATTTT,CASSSQGGSGNTDTQYF
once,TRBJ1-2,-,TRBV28,TGTGCCAGCCGAACGGACGGCTATGGCTACACCTTC,CASRTDGYGYTF
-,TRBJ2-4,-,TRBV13,TGTGCCAGCAGCTTATGGCGAGGGGCCAAAAACATTCAGTACTTC,CASSLWRGAKNIQYF
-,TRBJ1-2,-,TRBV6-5,TGTGCCAGCAGTTACTCGGAGGGTGTCAACTATGGCTACACCTTC,CASSYSEGVNYGYTF
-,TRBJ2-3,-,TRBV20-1,TGCAGTGCTAGTACCCCCAGCGGCGGTAGTGTTGGCACAGATACGCAGTATTTT,CSASTPSGGSVGTDTQYF
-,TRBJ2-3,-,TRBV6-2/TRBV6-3,TGTGCCAGCAGTTACGCGGTAGTTGGCGCAGATACGCAGTATTTT,CASSYAVVGADTQYF
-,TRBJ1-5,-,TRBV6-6,TGTGCCAGCAGTTCGGACAGCAATCTTAATCAGCCCCAGCATTTT,CASSSDSNLNQPQHF
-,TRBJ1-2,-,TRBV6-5,TGTGCCAGCAGTTACTCTCCTGTAGACGGCTACACCTTC,CASSYSPVDGYTF
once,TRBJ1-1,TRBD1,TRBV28,TGTGCCAGCAGTTCTCTCGGACAGGGGGTTAGGGGCACTGAAGCTTTCTTT,CASSSLGQGVRGTEAFF
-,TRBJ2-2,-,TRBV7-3,TGTGCCAGCGGCAATGACGGTGGTGGCACCGGGGAGCTGTTTTTT,CASGNDGGGTGELFF
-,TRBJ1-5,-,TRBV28,TGTGCCAGCGGGGGGCTCCCCAGGGCGGCCCAGCATTTT,CASGGLPRAAQHF
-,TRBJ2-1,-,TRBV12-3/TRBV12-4,TGTGCCAGCAGCCCGGACTTATACAATGAGCAGTTCTTC,CASSPDLYNEQFF
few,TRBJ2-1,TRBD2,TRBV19,TGTGCCAGTCGACTAGCGGGGGACAATGAGCAGTTCTTC,CASRLAGDNEQFF
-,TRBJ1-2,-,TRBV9,TGTGCCAGCAGCGTAGAGGTATCAGGGGCCTATGGCTACACCTTC,CASSVEVSGAYGYTF
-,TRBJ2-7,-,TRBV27,TGTGCCAGCAGCGAGGGGTGGGCAACCTACGAGCAGTACTTC,CASSEGWATYEQYF
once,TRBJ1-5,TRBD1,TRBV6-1,TGTGCCAGCAGTGCCTGGGACAGGAGCTATAGCAATCAGCCCCAGCATTTT,CASSAWDRSYSNQPQHF
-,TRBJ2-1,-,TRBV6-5,TGTGCCAGCAGTTGGGGGACTCGCTCCTACAATGAGCAGTTCTTC,CASSWGTRSYNEQFF
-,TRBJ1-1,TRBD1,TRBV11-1,TGTGCCAGCAGCTTCACGGGACAGCCGAGGACTGAAGCTTTCTTT,CASSFTGQPRTEAFF
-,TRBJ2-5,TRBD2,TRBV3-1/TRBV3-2,TGTGCCAGCAGCCCCCGACTAGCGGGGGGGCGTGAGACCCAGTACTTC,CASSPRLAGGRETQYF
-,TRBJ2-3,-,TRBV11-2,TGTGCCAGCAGCTTAGAAAACTTTTCGGATACGCAGTATTTT,CASSLENFSDTQYF
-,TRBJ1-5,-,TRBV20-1,TGCAGTGCTAGTGGAGGGGGGGACCTCCAGCATTTT,CSASGGGDLQHF
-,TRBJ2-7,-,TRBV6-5,TGTGCCAGCATCCCCGGGTGGGGGAGCTCCTACGAGCAGTACTTC,CASIPGWGSSYEQYF
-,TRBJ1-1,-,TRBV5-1,TGCGCCAGCAGCTTGACTATGGACACTGAAGCTTTCTTT,CASSLTMDTEAFF
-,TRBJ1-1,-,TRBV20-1,TGCAGTGCGTACGACCAGGGGAAAGCTTTCTTT,CSAYDQGKAFF
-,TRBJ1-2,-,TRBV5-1,TGCGCCAGCAGGGTACAGGAGTCGAATGGCTACACCTTC,CASRVQESNGYTF
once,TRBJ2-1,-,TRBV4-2,TGTGCCAGCAGCCAAGATCGCGGTAGCTCCTACAATGAGCAGTTCTTC,CASSQDRGSSYNEQFF